This entry lists 16 T cell receptor beta chains sequenced from one sample in a study of CD8 T cells in ankylosing spondylitis. Each CDR3 protein gets one entry after TCRdb re-called the 5' RACE reads with MiXCR. The table lists over 110,000 distinct CDR3 sequences, 7% to 10% of them singletons. Sequenced sample: synovial fluid, either unsorted or a sorted T cell fraction (not recorded which). The receptor source for this set is a male donor with ankylosing spondylitis.

The sample holds a few counts of this clonotype. The rearrangement links TRBV20-1 to TRBJ1-5, with 9 bases aligning to TRBD1. The CDR3 has 12 residues. Germline CDR1 reads DFQATT; CDR2 reads SNEGSKA (reference sequence). The ends lost 6 bases at V and 4 bases at J; junction bases unmatched: 1. The DNA for the CDR3 is TGCAGTGCCGACAGGGGGAATCAGCCCCAGCATTTT. Amino acid sequence: CSADRGNQPQHF.

This clonotype has more than one count but fewer than ten. The V gene is TRBV20-1, the J gene TRBJ2-5, with 7 bases lining up with TRBD1. Germline values: CDR1 DFQATT, CDR2 SNEGSKA (reference sequence). The CDR3 extends over 13 amino acids. The ends lost 6 bases at V and 5 bases at J; junction bases unmatched: 9. The CDR3 loop is CSAATGRYETQYF. CDR3 coding DNA: TGCAGTGCAGCGACAGGGCGTTACGAGACCCAGTACTTC.

This clonotype was picked up many times. The genes are TRBV29-1 and TRBJ1-2, with D perhaps matching TRBD1 (5 bases). The CDR3 is made up of 12 amino acids. The V end was cut by 6 bases, the J end by 0 bases, with 8 bases between. Germline values: CDR1 SQVTM, CDR2 ANQGSEA. CDR3 in DNA: TGCAGCGTCGACAGTCCTAACTATGGCTACACCTTC. Its translation is CSVDSPNYGYTF.

The rearrangement joins TRBV28 to TRBJ2-5; 7 nucleotides line up with TRBD2. The V segment lost 8 bases and the J segment 5 bases; nucleotides outside the gene matches: 5. CDR1 MDHEN and CDR2 SYDVKM come from the germline V gene. The CDR3 extends over 12 amino acids. The CDR3 is CASFAGVETQYF. For the CDR3, the DNA is TGTGCCAGCTTTGCGGGGGTGGAGACCCAGTACTTC.

The sample holds many counts of this clonotype. The chain carries TRBV7-2 and TRBJ1-1, with unresolved D. The germline V gene encodes CDR1 SGHTA and CDR2 FQGNSA. V lost 1 base and J 11 bases, leaving 23 bases between the germline ends. CDR3 length equals 16 residues. In nucleotides, the CDR3 is TGTGCCAGCAGCTTAGGGGTTTCTTATGATTTTGGGGAGGCTTTCTTT. Translating it yields CASSLGVSYDFGEAFF. The complete variable domain, with remaining parts taken from reference TRBV7-2 and TRBJ1-1, reads GAGVSQSPSNKVTEKGKDVELRCDPISGHTALYWYRQSLGQGLEFLIYFQGNSAPDKSGLPSDRFSAERTGGSVSTLTIQRTQQEDSAVYLCASSLGVSYDFGEAFFGQGTRLTVV.

In this sample, this clonotype turned up a few times. This chain uses TRBV6-1 with TRBJ1-1; no clear D gene. Germline V gene lookup returns CDR1 MNHNS and CDR2 SASEGT. CDR3 size: 13 residues. V was pared by 8 bases and J by 0 bases, with 10 bases between. The CDR3 DNA reads as TGTGCCAGCGAGGGCGGACTGAACACTGAAGCTTTCTTT. Protein sequence: CASEGGLNTEAFF.

This clonotype has at least ten counts. The V gene is TRBV4-1, the J gene TRBJ2-4, with D possibly called TRBD1 or TRBD2 (5 bases each). The CDR3 totals 15 residues. V lost 4 bases and J 4 bases, leaving 14 bases between the germline ends. Germline V gene lookup returns CDR1 MGHRA and CDR2 YSYEKL. The CDR3 bases are TGCGCCAGCAGCCCCTTCGGGACGGAGAAAAACATTCAGTACTTC. Protein sequence: CASSPFGTEKNIQYF.

This clonotype was observed at least ten times. CDR3 nucleotide sequence: TGTGCCAGCAGTGACTATAGCGGGGGAGGAGCAGATACGCAGTATTTT. It codes for CASSDYSGGGADTQYF. The chain carries TRBV6-4 and TRBJ2-3; 9 bases agree with TRBD2. Germline values: CDR1 MRHNA, CDR2 SNTAGT. The CDR3 is made up of 16 amino acids. The trim removed 1 base at V and 4 bases at J, leaving 6 bases unmatched.

This clonotype appeared many times. V usage is TRBV15 and J usage is TRBJ1-4; D is undetermined. This CDR3 is 17 amino acids long. Germline CDR1 is LNHNV and CDR2 is YYDKDF (reference sequence). Trimming took off 0 bases at V and 8 bases at J, with 19 bases between the two ends. CDR3 residues: CATSRDLTGMEREKLFF. CDR3 nucleotide sequence: TGTGCCACCAGCAGAGATCTGACGGGTATGGAACGCGAAAAACTGTTTTTT.

In its sample, this clonotype was seen a few times. The chain carries TRBV2 and TRBJ2-1; 11 nucleotides line up with TRBD1. The trim removed 8 bases at V and 5 bases at J, leaving 5 bases unmatched. Per the germline V gene, CDR1 is SNHLY and CDR2 is FYNNEI. This CDR3 is 14 amino acids long. This CDR3 reads CASERDRGNNEQFF. CDR3 bases: TGTGCCAGCGAGAGGGACAGGGGGAACAATGAGCAGTTCTTC.

This clonotype was seen only a few times. A junction end diverges from the germline sequence, so it may reflect a read error. The chain joins TRBV7-7 to TRBJ2-1; D not certain. This CDR3 region has 15 residues. The V gene's germline CDR1 is SSHAT and CDR2 FNYEAQ (reference sequence). CDR3 loop: CASSTDLISYNEQFF. The CDR3 region has the DNA TGTGCTAGCAGCACTGACCTTATCTCCTACAATGAGCAGTTCTTC.

V is TRBV18 and J is TRBJ2-1; no clear D gene. From germline, CDR1 is KGHSH and CDR2 LQKENI. This CDR3 contains 16 residues. V was pared by 4 bases and J by 8 bases, with 21 bases between. The CDR3 region has the DNA TGTGCCAGCTCACAATCCCGTGGTGCTACCTCCGATGAGCAGTTCTTC. Protein sequence: CASSQSRGATSDEQFF.

The genes are TRBV7-9 and TRBJ2-5; 7 positions match TRBD1. Germline V gene lookup returns CDR1 SEHNR and CDR2 FQNEAQ (reference sequence). V gave up 3 bases and J gave up 9 bases; unmatched junction bases: 4. CDR3 length: 12 amino acids. This CDR3 reads CASSLLQGPQYF. The CDR3 DNA follows: TGTGCCAGCAGCTTGTTACAGGGGCCCCAGTACTTC.

The chain has TRBV27 and TRBJ1-2; tentatively, D is TRBD1 (6 bases). The CDR3 runs 16 residues. Germline V gene lookup returns CDR1 MNHEY and CDR2 SMNVEV (reference sequence). The V and J ends lost 4 bases and 5 bases respectively, with 20 bases between them. The CDR3 DNA reads TGTGCCAGCAGTTCACGAAGATGGGGGCTTAATTATGGCTACACCTTC. Its protein is CASSSRRWGLNYGYTF.

This clonotype was detected ten times or more. This chain uses TRBV12-3 or TRBV12-4 with TRBJ2-1; 8 bases match TRBD1. The CDR3 runs 13 residues. J lost 8 bases, V lost 5 bases, and 5 bases had no gene match. The CDR3 DNA follows: TGTGCCAGCAGTCCGATGACAGGGGATGAGCAGTTCTTC. Translating it yields CASSPMTGDEQFF.

This clonotype was recorded many times. The chain links TRBV5-4 to TRBJ2-2; 8 nucleotides match TRBD1. The V gene's germline CDR1 is SGHNT and CDR2 YYREEE (reference sequence). With 7 bases clipped from V and 5 bases from J, the junction kept 7 bases outside the gene matches. The CDR3 spans 14 residues. CDR3 nucleotide sequence: TGTGCCAGCGCCGCGACAGGGGATACCGGGGAGCTGTTTTTT. Translation gives CASAATGDTGELFF.